The 15 T cell receptor beta chains listed next were all sequenced from one sample in a study of blood T cell repertoires in COVID-19. Data came from immunoSEQ multiplex PCR; TCRdb stores just in-frame clones and leaves some out. Of over 150,000 clones listed, approximately 86% were seen once; the top ten hold roughly 3.9%. Material: peripheral blood. The source of these receptors is a woman aged 60 to 75 who had recovered from COVID-19.

The J gene is TRBJ2-3, the V gene TRBV2; D ambiguous. The ends were cut back, 3 bases at V and 4 bases at J, with 17 bases in the middle. Germline CDR1 SNHLY, CDR2 FYNNEI. The CDR3 length is 16 residues. The CDR3 nucleotides are TGTGCCAGCAGTGACTGGGCCCCTCTACACGCAGATACGCAGTATTTT. This codes for CASSDWAPLHADTQYF.

The gene calls are TRBV2 and TRBJ1-3; 7 positions agree with TRBD1. V gave up 5 bases and J gave up 2 bases; unmatched junction bases: 9. The CDR3 is 16 amino acids. The V gene's germline CDR1 is SNHLY and CDR2 FYNNEI. CDR3 sequence (DNA): TGTGCCAGCAGTCCCGGCAGGGGGAAGGCTGGAAACACCATATATTTT. Residues: CASSPGRGKAGNTIYF.

This clone has just a few counts. This chain joins TRBV12-3 or TRBV12-4 and TRBJ2-5; D is unresolved. The CDR3 runs 13 residues. V was trimmed by 3 bases and J by 1 base, leaving 6 bases between them. The CDR3 region is CASSLVSQETQYF. CDR3 sequence (DNA): TGTGCCAGCAGTTTGGTCAGCCAAGAGACCCAGTACTTC.

The V and J genes are TRBV12-3 or TRBV12-4 and TRBJ2-3; perhaps TRBD1 as D (6 bases). Trimming cost V 5 bases and J 6 bases, with 9 bases left between them. The CDR3 has 12 residues. CDR3 DNA: TGTGCCAGCAGTAGGGGGTTGGATACGCAGTATTTT. Translating gives CASSRGLDTQYF.

The CDR3 sequence: CATRTGKGGTEAFF. The CDR3 DNA reads TGTGCCACCAGGACAGGGAAGGGTGGGACTGAAGCTTTCTTT. The chain recombines TRBV24-1 with TRBJ1-1; TRBD1 aligns across 7 bases. The CDR3 extends over 14 amino acids. Germline CDR1 is KGHDR and CDR2 is SFDVKD. Germline trimming cut 7 bases from V and 5 bases from J; bases unmatched to any gene: 9.

This chain joins TRBV5-1 and TRBJ2-7; 12 nucleotides align to TRBD2. CDR3 size: 15 residues. The V gene's germline CDR1 is SGHRS and CDR2 YFSETQ. The V segment lost 4 bases and the J segment 5 bases; nucleotides outside the gene matches: 7. As DNA, the CDR3 is TGCGCCAGCAGCAACCGGACTAGCGGGGCCAACGAGCAGTACTTC. This sequence encodes CASSNRTSGANEQYF.

The gene calls are TRBV5-1 and TRBJ1-6; TRBD1 matches at 9 bases. Germline CDR1 reads SGHRS; CDR2 reads YFSETQ. The CDR3 runs to 16 residues. V lost 4 bases and J lost 9; bases outside the gene matches: 11. In DNA, the CDR3 is TGCGCCAGCAGCCAAATACAGGGGGCTGAAGGTTCACCCCTCCACTTT. Its translation: CASSQIQGAEGSPLHF. Supplemented by reference TRBV5-1 and TRBJ1-6, the full variable domain reads KAGVTQTPRYLIKTRGQQVTLSCSPISGHRSVSWYQQTPGQGLQFLFEYFSETQRNKGNFPGRFSGRQFSNSRSEMNVSTLELGDSALYLCASSQIQGAEGSPLHFGNGTRLTVT.

The chain links TRBV5-5 to TRBJ2-6; D may be TRBD2 (6 bases). Trimming left V 0 bases short and J 2 bases short, with 9 bases between. Germline CDR1 and CDR2: SGHKS and YYEKEE (reference sequence). The CDR3 covers 16 residues. This CDR3 reads CASSLASGAGANVLTF. The CDR3 DNA sequence: TGTGCCAGCAGCTTGGCCTCGGGGGCTGGGGCCAACGTCCTGACTTTC.

The chain couples TRBV19 to TRBJ2-1; D is uncertain. The V end lost 3 bases, the J end lost 0 bases, and 3 bases lay between the germline ends. The germline CDR1 and CDR2 sequences are LNHDA and SQIVND (reference sequence). CDR3 length equals 13 residues. The CDR3 protein is CASSISSYNEQFF. The CDR3 nucleotides read TGTGCCAGTAGTATTAGCTCCTACAATGAGCAGTTCTTC.

The genes are TRBV7-9 and TRBJ1-2, with a tentative D call TRBD1 (6 bases). This CDR3 region has 15 residues. Trimming took off 5 bases at V and 0 bases at J, with 13 bases between the two ends. Germline V gene sequence: CDR1 SEHNR, CDR2 FQNEAQ (reference sequence). CDR3 sequence reads: CASSPGQNPNYGYTF. In DNA form, the CDR3 reads TGTGCCAGCAGCCCCGGACAGAACCCTAACTATGGCTACACCTTC.

This chain connects TRBV5-1 to TRBJ2-3, with TRBD1 identical over 9 bases. The CDR3 runs 14 residues. With V trimmed by 7 bases and J by 4 bases, 7 bases remained unmatched. CDR1 SGHRS and CDR2 YFSETQ come from the germline V gene. The CDR3 sequence is CASFRDRAADTQYF. The CDR3 nucleotides read TGCGCCAGCTTTCGGGACAGGGCGGCAGATACGCAGTATTTT.

The gene calls are TRBV6-1 and TRBJ2-3; D is possibly TRBD2 (5 bases). The CDR3 consists of 15 residues. Between the trimmed V and J ends, which lost 2 bases and 2 bases, there was a span of 11 bases. From germline, CDR1 is MNHNS and CDR2 SASEGT. The CDR3 reads CASSEPGLDTDTQYF. For the CDR3, the DNA is TGTGCCAGCAGTGAACCTGGACTCGACACAGATACGCAGTATTTT.

This clone turned up a few times. The J gene is TRBJ1-1, the V gene TRBV19; D might be TRBD1 (6 bases). V lost 9 bases to trimming and J lost 1 base, with 12 bases between them. CDR1 and CDR2 from the germline V gene are LNHDA and SQIVND (reference sequence). CDR3 length equals 13 residues. CDR3 in amino acids: CASENRENTEAFF. Written as DNA, the CDR3 is TGTGCCAGCGAAAACAGGGAGAACACTGAAGCTTTCTTT.

The chain has TRBV5-1 and TRBJ2-5; no clear D gene. Germline values: CDR1 SGHRS, CDR2 YFSETQ. Trimming stripped 9 bases from V and 2 bases from J, with 14 bases between. This CDR3 contains 13 residues. The CDR3 spells CATSAAVQETQYF. For the CDR3, the DNA is TGCGCCACAAGCGCGGCAGTTCAAGAGACCCAGTACTTC.

The chain links TRBV5-1 to TRBJ2-7; 12 bases are a match to TRBD1. The germline V gene encodes CDR1 SGHRS and CDR2 YFSETQ. The V gene end was trimmed by 6 bases and the J gene end by 3 bases; junction bases not matched to a gene: 4. The CDR3 totals 14 residues. The CDR3 spells CASTGTGGYYEQYF. The CDR3 DNA follows: TGCGCCAGCACCGGGACAGGGGGCTACTACGAGCAGTACTTC.